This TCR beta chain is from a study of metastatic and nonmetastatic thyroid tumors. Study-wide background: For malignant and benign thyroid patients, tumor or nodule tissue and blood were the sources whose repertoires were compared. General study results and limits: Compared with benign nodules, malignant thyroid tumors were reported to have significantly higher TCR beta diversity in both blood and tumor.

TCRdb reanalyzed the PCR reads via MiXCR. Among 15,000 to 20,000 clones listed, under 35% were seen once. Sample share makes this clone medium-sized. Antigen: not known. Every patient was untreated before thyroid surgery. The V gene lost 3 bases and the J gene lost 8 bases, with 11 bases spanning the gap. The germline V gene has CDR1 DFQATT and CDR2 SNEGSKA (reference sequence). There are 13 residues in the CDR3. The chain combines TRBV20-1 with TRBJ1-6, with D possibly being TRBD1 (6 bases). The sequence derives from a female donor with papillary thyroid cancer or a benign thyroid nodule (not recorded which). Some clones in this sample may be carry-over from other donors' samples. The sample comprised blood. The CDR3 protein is CSARGGAYSPLHF. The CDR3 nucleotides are TGCAGTGCTAGGGGGGGGGCTTATTCACCCCTCCACTTT.